This T cell receptor (beta chain) is drawn from a study of post-analysis software for immune sequencing data. The CDR3 is 13 residues long. The junction had 6 bases not matched to a gene; V was cut back by 8 bases and J by 5 bases. Per germline, CDR1 LGHDT and CDR2 YNNKEL (reference sequence). TCR beta cDNA libraries had unique molecular identifiers. Each sample of about 0.9 to 10 million input T cells yielded about 500,000 cDNA molecules, so each molecule approximated one T cell. TCRdb recomputed calls from the PCR reads with MiXCR, one row per CDR3 protein. The sample records around 200,000 distinct CDR3 sequences, approximately 28% being singletons. This clonotype was recorded many times. The antigen is unknown. Points from the study as a whole: Elevated frequency relative to controls characterized four or five TRBV segments in patients, TRBV5-6, TRBV5-1 and TRBV20-1 among them.

V is TRBV3-1 and J is TRBJ2-5, with 9 bases lining up with TRBD2. The sequence was collected from a girl aged 2 to 17 with multiple sclerosis. Source material: blood. CDR3 amino acids: CASAGLAGETQYF. Written as DNA, the CDR3 is TGTGCCAGCGCGGGACTAGCTGGGGAGACCCAGTACTTC.